The sample holds a few counts of the clone carrying this T cell receptor (beta chain). There were TCR beta CDR3 regions amplified from RNA transcripts. TCR CDR3 regions were first amplified by RT-PCR with HTBI primers. Using its own MiXCR run on the multiplex PCR reads, TCRdb lists one record per CDR3 protein. In the table there are 400,000 to 450,000 distinct CDR3 sequences, roughly 14% of which are singletons. V shed 4 bases, J shed 4 bases, and the junction held 6 bases outside the gene matches. Per germline, CDR1 DFQATT and CDR2 SNEGSKA (reference sequence). This CDR3 comprises 14 residues. This entry is derived from a study of T cells in Graves' hyperthyroidism and ophthalmopathy.

The rearrangement links TRBV20-1 to TRBJ2-1, with TRBD2 matching 8 bases. The receptor's source is a young man with Graves' ophthalmopathy. The sample taken for sequencing was blood. The CDR3 reads CSATRGGRYNEQFF. The DNA for the CDR3 is TGCAGTGCTACTCGGGGGGGCCGGTACAATGAGCAGTTCTTC.